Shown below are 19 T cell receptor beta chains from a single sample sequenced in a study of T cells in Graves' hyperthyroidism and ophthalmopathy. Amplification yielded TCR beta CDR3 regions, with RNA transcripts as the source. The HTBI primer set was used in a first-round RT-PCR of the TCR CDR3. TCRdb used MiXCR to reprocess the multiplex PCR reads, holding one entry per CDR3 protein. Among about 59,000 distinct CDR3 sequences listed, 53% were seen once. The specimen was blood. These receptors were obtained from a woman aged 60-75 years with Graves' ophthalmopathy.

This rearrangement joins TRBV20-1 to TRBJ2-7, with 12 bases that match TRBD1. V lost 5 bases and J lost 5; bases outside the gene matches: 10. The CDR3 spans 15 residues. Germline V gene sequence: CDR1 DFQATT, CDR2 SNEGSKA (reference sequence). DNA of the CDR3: TGCAGTGCTTTAAGTACCGGGACAGGGGGCCACGAGCAGTACTTC. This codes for CSALSTGTGGHEQYF.

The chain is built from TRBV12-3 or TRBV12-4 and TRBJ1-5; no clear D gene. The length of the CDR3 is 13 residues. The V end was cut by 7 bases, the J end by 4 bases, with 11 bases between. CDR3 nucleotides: TGTGCCAGCACTAGCGGGGAGAATCAGCCCCAGCATTTT. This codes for CASTSGENQPQHF.

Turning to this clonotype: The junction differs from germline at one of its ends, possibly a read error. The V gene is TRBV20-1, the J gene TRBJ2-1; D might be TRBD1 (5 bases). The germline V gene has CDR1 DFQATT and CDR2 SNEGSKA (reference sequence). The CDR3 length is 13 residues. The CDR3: CSARKDTYTEQFF. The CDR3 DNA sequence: TGCAGTGCTCGCAAGGACACGTACACTGAGCAGTTCTTC.

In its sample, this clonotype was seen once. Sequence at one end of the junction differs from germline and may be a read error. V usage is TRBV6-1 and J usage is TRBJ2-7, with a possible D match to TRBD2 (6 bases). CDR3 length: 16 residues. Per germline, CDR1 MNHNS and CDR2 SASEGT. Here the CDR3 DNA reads TGTGCCAGCAGTGAAGCGGTGGAGGGCGCGTCTTACGAGCGGTACTTC. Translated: CASSEAVEGASYERYF.

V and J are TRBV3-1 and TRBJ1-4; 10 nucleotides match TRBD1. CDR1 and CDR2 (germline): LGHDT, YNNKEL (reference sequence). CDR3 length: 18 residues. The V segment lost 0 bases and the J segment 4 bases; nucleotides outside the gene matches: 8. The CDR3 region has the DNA TGTGCCAGCAGCCAAGATGCCCCCGGACAGGGGGTTAATGAAAAACTGTTTTTT. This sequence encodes CASSQDAPGQGVNEKLFF.

DNA for the CDR3: TGTGCCACTGGACTAGCGGGAGGTACCGGGGAGCTGTTTTTT. Its protein is CATGLAGGTGELFF. The chain links TRBV19 to TRBJ2-2; 14 nucleotides match TRBD2. After removal of 10 bases from V and 5 bases from J, the junction contained 3 bases not matched to a gene. The CDR3 covers 14 residues. In germline, CDR1 is LNHDA, CDR2 SQIVND (reference sequence).

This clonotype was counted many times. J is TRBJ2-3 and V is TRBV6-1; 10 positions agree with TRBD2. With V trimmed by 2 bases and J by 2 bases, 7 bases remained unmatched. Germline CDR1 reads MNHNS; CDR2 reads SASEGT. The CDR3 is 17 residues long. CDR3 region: CASSELVLAGNTDTQYF. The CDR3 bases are TGTGCCAGCAGTGAACTTGTACTAGCGGGAAACACAGATACGCAGTATTTT.

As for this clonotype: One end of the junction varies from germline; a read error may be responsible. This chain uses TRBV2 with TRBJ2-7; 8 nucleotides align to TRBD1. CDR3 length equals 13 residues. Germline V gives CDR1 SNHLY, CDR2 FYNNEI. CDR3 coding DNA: TGTGCCAGCAGTTTGGGGCAGGGGGCGAAACGGCACTTC. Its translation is CASSLGQGAKRHF.

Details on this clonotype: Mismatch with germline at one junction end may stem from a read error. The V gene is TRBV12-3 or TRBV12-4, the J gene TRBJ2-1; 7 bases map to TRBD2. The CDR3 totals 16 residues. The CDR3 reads CASSKDVGTINNEQLF. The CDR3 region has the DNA TGTGCCAGCAGCAAAGACGTCGGGACTATAAACAACGAGCAGCTCTTC.

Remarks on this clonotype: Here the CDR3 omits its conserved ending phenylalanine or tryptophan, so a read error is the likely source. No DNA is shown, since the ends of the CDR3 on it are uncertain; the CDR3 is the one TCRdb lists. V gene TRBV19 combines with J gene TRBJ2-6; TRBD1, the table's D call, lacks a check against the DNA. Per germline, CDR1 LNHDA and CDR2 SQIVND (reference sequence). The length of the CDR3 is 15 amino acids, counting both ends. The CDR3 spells CASSVQGPGANVLTD.

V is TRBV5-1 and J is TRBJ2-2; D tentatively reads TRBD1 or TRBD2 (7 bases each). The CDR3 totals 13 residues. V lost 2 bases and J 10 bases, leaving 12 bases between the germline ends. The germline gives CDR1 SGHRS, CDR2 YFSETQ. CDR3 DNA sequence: TGCGCCAGCAGCTTCAGGGGGAGGGAGGAGCTGTTTTTT. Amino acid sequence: CASSFRGREELFF.

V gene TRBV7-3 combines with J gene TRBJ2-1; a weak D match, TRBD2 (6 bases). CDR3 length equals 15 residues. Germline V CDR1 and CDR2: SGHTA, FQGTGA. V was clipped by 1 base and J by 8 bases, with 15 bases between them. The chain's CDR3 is CASSLRTTSGDEQFF. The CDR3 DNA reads TGTGCCAGCAGCTTAAGGACTACCAGCGGTGATGAGCAGTTCTTC.

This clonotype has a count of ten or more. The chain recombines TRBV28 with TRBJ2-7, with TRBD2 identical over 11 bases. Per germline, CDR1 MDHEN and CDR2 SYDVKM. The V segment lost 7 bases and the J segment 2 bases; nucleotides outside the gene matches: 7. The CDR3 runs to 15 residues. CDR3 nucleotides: TGTGCCAGCAAAGGGACTAGCGGCAATACCTACGAGCAGTACTTC. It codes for CASKGTSGNTYEQYF.

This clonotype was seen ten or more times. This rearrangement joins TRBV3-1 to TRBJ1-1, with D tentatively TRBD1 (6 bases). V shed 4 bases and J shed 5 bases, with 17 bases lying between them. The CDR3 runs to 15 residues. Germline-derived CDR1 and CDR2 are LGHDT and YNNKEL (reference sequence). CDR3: CASSPGGAGRTEAFF. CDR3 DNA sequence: TGTGCCAGCAGCCCCGGGGGGGCAGGGCGTACTGAAGCTTTCTTT.

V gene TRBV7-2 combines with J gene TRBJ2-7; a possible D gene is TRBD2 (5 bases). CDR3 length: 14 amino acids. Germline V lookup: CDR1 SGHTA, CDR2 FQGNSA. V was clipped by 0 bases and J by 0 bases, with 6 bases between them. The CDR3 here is CASSLAAGSYEQYF. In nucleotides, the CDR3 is TGTGCCAGCAGCTTAGCGGCGGGCTCCTACGAGCAGTACTTC.

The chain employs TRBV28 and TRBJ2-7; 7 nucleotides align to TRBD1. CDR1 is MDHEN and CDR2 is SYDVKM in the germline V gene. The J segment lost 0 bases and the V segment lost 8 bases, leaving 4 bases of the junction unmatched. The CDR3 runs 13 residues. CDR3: CASQGDSSYEQYF. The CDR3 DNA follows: TGTGCCAGCCAGGGGGACAGCTCCTACGAGCAGTACTTC.

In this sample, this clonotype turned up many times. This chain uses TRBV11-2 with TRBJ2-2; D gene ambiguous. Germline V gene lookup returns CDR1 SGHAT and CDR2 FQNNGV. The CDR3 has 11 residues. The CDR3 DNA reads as TGTGGGTCGGGGAACACCGGGGAGCTGTTTTTT. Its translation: CGSGNTGELFF.

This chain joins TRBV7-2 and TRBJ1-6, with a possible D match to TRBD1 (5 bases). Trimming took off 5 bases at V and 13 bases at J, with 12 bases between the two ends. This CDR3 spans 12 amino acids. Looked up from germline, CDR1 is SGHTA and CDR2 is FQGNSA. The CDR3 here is CASSPTGLPLHF. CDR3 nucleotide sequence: TGTGCCAGCAGCCCAACGGGACTTCCCCTCCACTTT.

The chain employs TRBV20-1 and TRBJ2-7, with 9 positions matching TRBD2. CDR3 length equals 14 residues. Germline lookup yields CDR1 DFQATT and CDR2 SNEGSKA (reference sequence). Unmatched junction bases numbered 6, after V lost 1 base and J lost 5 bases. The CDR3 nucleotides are TGCAGTGCTAGAGGCGCGGGAGGGCTCGACGAGCAGTACTTC. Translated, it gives CSARGAGGLDEQYF.